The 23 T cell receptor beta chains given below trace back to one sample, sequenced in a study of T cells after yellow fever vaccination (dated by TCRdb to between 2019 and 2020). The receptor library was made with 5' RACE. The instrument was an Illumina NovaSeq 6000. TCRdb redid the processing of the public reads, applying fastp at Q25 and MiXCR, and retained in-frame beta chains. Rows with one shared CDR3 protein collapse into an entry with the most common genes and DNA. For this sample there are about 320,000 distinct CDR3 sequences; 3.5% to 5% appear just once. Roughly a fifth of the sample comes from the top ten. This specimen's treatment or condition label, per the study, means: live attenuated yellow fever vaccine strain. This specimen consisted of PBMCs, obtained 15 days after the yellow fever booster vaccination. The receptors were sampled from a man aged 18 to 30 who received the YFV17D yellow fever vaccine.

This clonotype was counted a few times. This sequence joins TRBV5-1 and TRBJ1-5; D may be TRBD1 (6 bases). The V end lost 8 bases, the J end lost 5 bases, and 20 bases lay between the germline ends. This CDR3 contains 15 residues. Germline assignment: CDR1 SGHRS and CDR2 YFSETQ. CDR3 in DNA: TGCGCCAGACCAAGCTGGGGGCGCCCATATCAGCCCCAGCATTTT. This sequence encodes CARPSWGRPYQPQHF.

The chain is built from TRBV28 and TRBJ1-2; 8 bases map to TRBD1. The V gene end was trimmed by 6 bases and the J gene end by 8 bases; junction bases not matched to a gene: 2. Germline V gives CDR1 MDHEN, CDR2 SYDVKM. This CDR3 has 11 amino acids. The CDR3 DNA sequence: TGTGCCAGCAGACAGGGGGTAGGCTACACCTTC. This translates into CASRQGVGYTF.

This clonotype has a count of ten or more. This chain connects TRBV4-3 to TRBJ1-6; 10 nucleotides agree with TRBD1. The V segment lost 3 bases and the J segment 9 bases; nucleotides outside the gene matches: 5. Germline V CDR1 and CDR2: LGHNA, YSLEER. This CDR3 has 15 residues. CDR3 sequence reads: CASSQAGTGVSPLHF. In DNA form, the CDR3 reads TGCGCCAGCAGCCAGGCCGGGACAGGGGTTTCACCCCTCCACTTT.

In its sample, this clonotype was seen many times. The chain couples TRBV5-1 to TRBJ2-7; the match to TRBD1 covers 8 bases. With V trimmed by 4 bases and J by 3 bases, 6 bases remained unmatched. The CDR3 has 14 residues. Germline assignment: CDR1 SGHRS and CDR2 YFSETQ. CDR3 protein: CASSPGTGVYEQYF. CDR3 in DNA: TGCGCCAGCAGCCCCGGGACAGGTGTCTACGAGCAGTACTTC.

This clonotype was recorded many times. CDR3 sequence (DNA): TGTGCCAGCTGCGGGGCCACCGGGGAGCTGTTTTTT. It encodes CASCGATGELFF. V usage is TRBV6-1 and J usage is TRBJ2-2; possibly TRBD2 for D (6 bases). CDR1 and CDR2 (germline): MNHNS, SASEGT. Trimming cost V 8 bases and J 4 bases, with 8 bases left between them. The CDR3 runs 12 residues.

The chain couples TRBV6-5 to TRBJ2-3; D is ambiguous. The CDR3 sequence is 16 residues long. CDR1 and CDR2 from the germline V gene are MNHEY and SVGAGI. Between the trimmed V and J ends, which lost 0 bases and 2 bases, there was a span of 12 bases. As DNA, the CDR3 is TGTGCCAGCAGTTACTCCAGTGTGGGCCACACAGATACGCAGTATTTT. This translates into CASSYSSVGHTDTQYF.

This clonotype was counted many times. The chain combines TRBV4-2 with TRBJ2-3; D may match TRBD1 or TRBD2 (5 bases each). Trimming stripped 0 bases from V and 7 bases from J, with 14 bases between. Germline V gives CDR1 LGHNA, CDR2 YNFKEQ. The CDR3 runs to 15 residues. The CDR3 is CASSQDLFGTYTQYF. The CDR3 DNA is TGTGCCAGCAGCCAAGATCTTTTTGGGACGTATACGCAGTATTTT.

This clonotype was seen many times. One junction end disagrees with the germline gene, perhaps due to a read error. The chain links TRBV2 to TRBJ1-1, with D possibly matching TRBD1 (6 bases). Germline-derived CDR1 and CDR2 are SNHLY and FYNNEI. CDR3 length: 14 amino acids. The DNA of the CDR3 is TGTGCGAGCAGGGGAGGGAGCATGAACACTGAAGCTTTCTTT. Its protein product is CASRGGSMNTEAFF.

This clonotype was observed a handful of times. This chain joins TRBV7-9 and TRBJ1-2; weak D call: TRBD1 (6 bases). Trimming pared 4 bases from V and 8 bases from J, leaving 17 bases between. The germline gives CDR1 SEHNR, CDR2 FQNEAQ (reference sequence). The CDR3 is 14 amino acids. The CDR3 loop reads CASSSDPGARGYTF. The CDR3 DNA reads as TGTGCCAGCAGCTCGGATCCGGGGGCTAGGGGCTACACCTTC.

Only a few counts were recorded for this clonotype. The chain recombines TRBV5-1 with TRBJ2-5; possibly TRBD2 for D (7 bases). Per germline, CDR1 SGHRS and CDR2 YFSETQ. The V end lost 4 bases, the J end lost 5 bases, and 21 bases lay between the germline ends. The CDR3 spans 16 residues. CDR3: CASSPWRGPGAETQYF. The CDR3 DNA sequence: TGCGCCAGCAGCCCTTGGCGGGGGCCCGGGGCGGAGACCCAGTACTTC. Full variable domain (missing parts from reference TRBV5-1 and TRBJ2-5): KAGVTQTPRYLIKTRGQQVTLSCSPISGHRSVSWYQQTPGQGLQFLFEYFSETQRNKGNFPGRFSGRQFSNSRSEMNVSTLELGDSALYLCASSPWRGPGAETQYFGPGTRLLVL.

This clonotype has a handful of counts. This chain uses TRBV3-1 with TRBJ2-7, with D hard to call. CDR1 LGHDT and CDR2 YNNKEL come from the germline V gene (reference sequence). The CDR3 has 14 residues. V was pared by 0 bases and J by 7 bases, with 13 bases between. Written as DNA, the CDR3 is TGTGCCAGCAGCCAAGATTTGGCCGCCAGAGAGCAGTACTTC. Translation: CASSQDLAAREQYF.

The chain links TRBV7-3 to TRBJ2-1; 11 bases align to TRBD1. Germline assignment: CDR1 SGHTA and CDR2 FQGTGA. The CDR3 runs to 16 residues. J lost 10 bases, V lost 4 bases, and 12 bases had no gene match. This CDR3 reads CASSSRPDRGQGEQFF. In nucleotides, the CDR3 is TGTGCCAGCAGCTCGAGGCCGGACAGGGGGCAAGGGGAGCAGTTCTTC.

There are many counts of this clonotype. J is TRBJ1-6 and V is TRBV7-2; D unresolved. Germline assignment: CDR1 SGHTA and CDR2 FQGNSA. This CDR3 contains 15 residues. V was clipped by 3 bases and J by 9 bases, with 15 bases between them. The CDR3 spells CASSFESAVSSPLHF. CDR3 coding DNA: TGTGCCAGCAGCTTCGAGTCGGCAGTTTCTTCACCCCTCCACTTT. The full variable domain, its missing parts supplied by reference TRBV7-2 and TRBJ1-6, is GAGVSQSPSNKVTEKGKDVELRCDPISGHTALYWYRQSLGQGLEFLIYFQGNSAPDKSGLPSDRFSAERTGGSVSTLTIQRTQQEDSAVYLCASSFESAVSSPLHFGNGTRLTVT.

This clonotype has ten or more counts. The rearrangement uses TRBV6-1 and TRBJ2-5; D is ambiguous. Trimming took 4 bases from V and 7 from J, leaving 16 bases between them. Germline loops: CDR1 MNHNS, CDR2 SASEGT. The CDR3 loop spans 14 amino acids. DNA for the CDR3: TGTGCCAGCAGTGTGACCTCCGGAACGGGGACCCAGTACTTC. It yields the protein CASSVTSGTGTQYF.

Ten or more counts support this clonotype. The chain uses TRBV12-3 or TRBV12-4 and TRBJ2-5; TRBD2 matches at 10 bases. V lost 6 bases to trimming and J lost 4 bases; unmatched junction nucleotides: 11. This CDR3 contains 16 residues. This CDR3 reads CASRAGTSVRVETQYF. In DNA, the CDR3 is TGTGCCAGCAGGGCCGGGACTAGCGTCAGGGTAGAGACCCAGTACTTC.

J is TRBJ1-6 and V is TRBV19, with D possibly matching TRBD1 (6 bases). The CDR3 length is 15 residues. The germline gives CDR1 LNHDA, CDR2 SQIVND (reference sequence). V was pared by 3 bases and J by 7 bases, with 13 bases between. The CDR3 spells CASSIGGAWNSPLHF. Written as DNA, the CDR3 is TGTGCCAGTAGTATTGGGGGCGCCTGGAATTCACCCCTCCACTTT.

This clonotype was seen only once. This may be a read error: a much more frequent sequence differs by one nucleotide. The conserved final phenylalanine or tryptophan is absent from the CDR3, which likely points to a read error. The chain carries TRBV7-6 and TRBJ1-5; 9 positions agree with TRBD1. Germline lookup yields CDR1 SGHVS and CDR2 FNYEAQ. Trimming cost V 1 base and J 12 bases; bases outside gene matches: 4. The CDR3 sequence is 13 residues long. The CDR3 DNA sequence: TGTGCCAGCAGCTTAGAAACAGGGGGCAGCCAGCATTCT. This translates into CASSLETGGSQHS.

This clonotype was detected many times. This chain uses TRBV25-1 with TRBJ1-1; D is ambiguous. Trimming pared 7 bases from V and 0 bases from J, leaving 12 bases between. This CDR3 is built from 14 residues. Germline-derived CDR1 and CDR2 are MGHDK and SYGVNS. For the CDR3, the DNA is TGTGCCAGCATAAGGTCTGAGGTGAACACTGAAGCTTTCTTT. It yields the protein CASIRSEVNTEAFF.

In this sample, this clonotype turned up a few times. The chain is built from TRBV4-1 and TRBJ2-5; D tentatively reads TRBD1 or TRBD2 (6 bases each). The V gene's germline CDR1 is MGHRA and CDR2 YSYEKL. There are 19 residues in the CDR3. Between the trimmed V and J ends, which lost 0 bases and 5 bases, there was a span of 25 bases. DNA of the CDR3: TGCGCCAGCAGCCAAGATTCCGGGGGTGGGGGGCCCTCCGGTGAGACCCAGTACTTC. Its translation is CASSQDSGGGGPSGETQYF.

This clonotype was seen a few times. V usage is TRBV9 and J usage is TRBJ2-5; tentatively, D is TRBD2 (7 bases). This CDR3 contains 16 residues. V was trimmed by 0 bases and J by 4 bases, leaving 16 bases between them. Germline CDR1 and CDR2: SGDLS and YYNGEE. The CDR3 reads CASSVALGGAGETQYF. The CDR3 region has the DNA TGTGCCAGCAGCGTAGCCCTAGGGGGGGCCGGAGAGACCCAGTACTTC.

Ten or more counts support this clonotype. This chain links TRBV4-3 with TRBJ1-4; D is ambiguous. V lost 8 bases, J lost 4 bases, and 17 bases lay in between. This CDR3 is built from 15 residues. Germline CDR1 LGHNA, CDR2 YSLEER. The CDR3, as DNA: TGCGCCAGCTGTAAGACCCATCTTCATAATGAAAAACTGTTTTTT. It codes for CASCKTHLHNEKLFF.

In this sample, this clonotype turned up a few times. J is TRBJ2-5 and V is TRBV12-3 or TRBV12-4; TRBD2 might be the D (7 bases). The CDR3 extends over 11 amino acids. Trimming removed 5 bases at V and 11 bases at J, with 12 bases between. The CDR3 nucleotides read TGTGCCAGCAGTAGGGGGGGGGCACAGTACTTC. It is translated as CASSRGGAQYF.

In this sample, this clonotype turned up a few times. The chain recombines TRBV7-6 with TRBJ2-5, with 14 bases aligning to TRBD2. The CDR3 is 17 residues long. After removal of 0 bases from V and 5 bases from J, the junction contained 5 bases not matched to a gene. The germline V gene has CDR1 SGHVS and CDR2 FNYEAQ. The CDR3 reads CASSLAMGLAGVETQYF. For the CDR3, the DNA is TGTGCCAGCAGCTTAGCGATGGGACTAGCGGGGGTCGAGACCCAGTACTTC.